This passage covers 10 T cell receptor beta chains from one sample sequenced in a study of T-cell memory formation after mild COVID-19. TCRdb processed the 5' RACE reads anew with MiXCR; each CDR3 protein has one entry. Of 250,000 to 350,000 distinct CDR3 sequences listed, roughly an eighth are singletons. Sequenced sample: PBMCs or a T cell subset sorted from them (not recorded which). The receptors come from a man younger than 35 who had mild COVID-19 (a few samples of this study predate the infection). Cell type and time point are not known.

This clonotype was observed many times. The chain employs TRBV11-2 and TRBJ2-1; D possibly corresponds to TRBD2 (5 bases). Looked up from germline, CDR1 is SGHAT and CDR2 is FQNNGV. This CDR3 contains 15 residues. The V gene lost 5 bases and the J gene lost 3 bases, with 14 bases spanning the gap. CDR3 sequence: CASSPTRGFYNEQFF. The CDR3 bases are TGTGCCAGCAGCCCGACACGAGGGTTCTACAATGAGCAGTTCTTC.

The J gene is TRBJ1-1, the V gene TRBV5-1; the D is unclear. V dropped 0 bases and J dropped 8 bases, with 8 bases sitting between them. Germline V gene lookup returns CDR1 SGHRS and CDR2 YFSETQ. The length of the CDR3 is 12 residues. CDR3 loop: CASSLEFGEAFF. Written as DNA, the CDR3 is TGCGCCAGCAGCTTGGAATTTGGCGAAGCTTTCTTT.

The table lists this clonotype with many counts. The V gene is TRBV5-6, the J gene TRBJ2-3; 10 bases match TRBD1. CDR1 and CDR2 from the germline V gene are SGHDT and YYEEEE. The trim removed 1 base at V and 9 bases at J, leaving 5 bases unmatched. CDR3 length equals 14 residues. This chain's CDR3 is CASSLRQGALTQYF. In DNA form, the CDR3 reads TGTGCCAGCAGCTTGAGACAGGGGGCATTAACGCAGTATTTT.

The chain has TRBV10-3 and TRBJ1-5; TRBD1 matches 7 bases. The CDR3 has 14 amino acids. Germline loops: CDR1 ENHRY, CDR2 SYGVKD. Trimming at V came to 3 bases and at J to 6 bases, leaving 5 bases not matched to a gene. Here the CDR3 DNA reads TGTGCCATCAGTGAAGACAGGGTGGGTCAGCCCCAGCATTTT. Protein sequence: CAISEDRVGQPQHF.

This clonotype was picked up a small number of times. The rearrangement joins TRBV25-1 to TRBJ2-2; 7 bases are a match to TRBD1. The CDR3 covers 15 residues. Germline V CDR1 and CDR2: MGHDK, SYGVNS. J gave up 3 bases and V 7 bases, and 8 bases lay outside the gene matches. CDR3 DNA: TGTGCCAGCATGGGAGTAACAGGGGACACCGGGGAGCTGTTTTTT. Translating it yields CASMGVTGDTGELFF.

With respect to this clonotype: The junction departs from germline at one end; a sequencing error may be responsible. The chain employs TRBV7-8 and TRBJ2-7; the D gene is possibly TRBD1 (5 bases). Looked up from germline, CDR1 is SGHVS and CDR2 is FQNEAQ. The CDR3 is made up of 13 amino acids. The CDR3 region is CASSPRQPHEHYF. CDR3 sequence (DNA): TGTGCCAGCAGCCCTAGACAGCCCCACGAGCATTACTTC. Drawing the rest from reference TRBV7-8 and TRBJ2-7, the complete variable domain is GAGVSQSPRYKVAKRGQDVALRCDPISGHVSLFWYQQALGQGPEFLTYFQNEAQLDKSGLPSDRFFAERPEGSVSTLKIQRTQQEDSAVYLCASSPRQPHEHYFGPGTRLTVT.

A few counts support this clonotype. V gene TRBV5-6 combines with J gene TRBJ2-7; maybe TRBD1 (6 bases). CDR1 and CDR2 from the germline V gene are SGHDT and YYEEEE. Between the trimmed V and J ends, which lost 4 bases and 2 bases, there was a span of 16 bases. This CDR3 is 15 amino acids long. The DNA for the CDR3 is TGTGCCAGCAGCCTACAGGGTCAGGGGACCTACGAGCAGTACGTC. It is translated as CASSLQGQGTYEQYV.

This clonotype has more than one count but fewer than ten. The chain has TRBV20-1 and TRBJ1-2; D ambiguous. Germline CDR1 reads DFQATT; CDR2 reads SNEGSKA (reference sequence). This CDR3 spans 15 amino acids. V was clipped by 0 bases and J by 5 bases, with 16 bases between them. The CDR3, as DNA: TGCAGTGCTAGAGATGGTAAAACAGCTGTTTATGGCTACACCTTC. This sequence encodes CSARDGKTAVYGYTF.

This clonotype was seen at least ten times. V gene TRBV7-8 combines with J gene TRBJ1-2; 7 positions match TRBD1. V shed 2 bases and J 4 bases; nucleotides not matched to a gene: 16. The CDR3 covers 18 residues. Looked up from germline, CDR1 is SGHVS and CDR2 is FQNEAQ. The CDR3 loop is CASSLSWGVERGLYGYTF. In DNA, the CDR3 is TGTGCCAGCAGCTTAAGTTGGGGAGTGGAAAGGGGGCTCTATGGCTACACCTTC.

The rearrangement uses TRBV7-8 and TRBJ1-1; D unresolved. The CDR3 length is 12 residues. Deletions cut 5 bases from V and 5 bases from J, with 9 bases between. In germline, CDR1 is SGHVS, CDR2 FQNEAQ. The CDR3 sequence: CASSRGRTEAFF. The CDR3 DNA sequence: TGTGCCAGCAGCCGAGGAAGGACTGAAGCTTTCTTT.